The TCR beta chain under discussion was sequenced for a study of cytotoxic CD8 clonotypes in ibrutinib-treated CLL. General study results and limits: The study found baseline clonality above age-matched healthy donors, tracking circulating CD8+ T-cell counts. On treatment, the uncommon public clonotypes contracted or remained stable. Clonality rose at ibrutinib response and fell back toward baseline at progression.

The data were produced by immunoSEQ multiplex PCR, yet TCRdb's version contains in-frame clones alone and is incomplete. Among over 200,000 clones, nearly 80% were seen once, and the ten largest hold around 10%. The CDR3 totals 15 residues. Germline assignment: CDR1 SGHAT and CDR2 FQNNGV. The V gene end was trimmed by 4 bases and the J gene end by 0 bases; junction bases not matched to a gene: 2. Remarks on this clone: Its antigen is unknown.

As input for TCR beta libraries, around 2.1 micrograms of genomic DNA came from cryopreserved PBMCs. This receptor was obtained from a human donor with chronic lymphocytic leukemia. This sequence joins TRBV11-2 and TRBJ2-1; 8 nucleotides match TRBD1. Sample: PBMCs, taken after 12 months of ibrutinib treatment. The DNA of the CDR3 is TGTGCCAGCAGCTCTGGGACAGGCTCCTACAATGAGCAGTTCTTC. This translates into CASSSGTGSYNEQFF.